This T cell receptor beta chain emerged from a study of post-analysis software for immune sequencing data. A remark on this clonotype: Its antigen remains unknown.

The library was made from cDNA and included unique molecular identifiers. TCRdb re-analysed the PCR reads in MiXCR, keeping a single row per CDR3 protein. The sample has about 770,000 distinct CDR3 sequences, about half seen once; the top ten hold 4.9%. Broader study findings: In patients, TRBV5-6, TRBV5-1 and TRBV20-1 belonged to four or five TRBV segments found more frequently than in controls.

Germline CDR1 SGHVS, CDR2 FQNEAQ. V gave up 1 base and J gave up 5 bases, with 11 bases separating them. The CDR3 consists of 15 residues. The source of this sequence is a girl between 5 and 17 years old with multiple sclerosis. This sequence joins TRBV7-8 and TRBJ2-2, with D maybe TRBD1 (5 bases). The material sequenced was blood. CDR3 in amino acids: CASSLDFRGTGELFF. The DNA of the CDR3 is TGTGCCAGCAGCTTAGACTTTAGGGGTACCGGGGAGCTGTTTTTT.